The clone carrying this TCR beta chain was found a few times. The data stem from a study of identical twins. TCRdb re-derived calls from the 5' RACE reads in MiXCR, one entry per CDR3 protein. The data hold 500,000 to 550,000 distinct CDR3 sequences, with more than 20% observed a single time. The CDR3 is 21 amino acids. Germline CDR1 and CDR2: MRHNA and SNTAGT. V was trimmed by 6 bases and J by 0 bases, leaving 33 bases between them. These data were also reused for a study on yellow fever vaccine responses in identical twins.

The sequenced sample consisted of CD4+ T cells sorted from blood. The TCR sequence derives from a woman younger than 35 in good health. The V call is TRBV6-4, the J call TRBJ2-7; TRBD1 is a possible D gene (6 bases). DNA of the CDR3: TGTGCCAGCAGCACCCGCTCCACCTCCTTAAAACAGGGATGGAGCTCCTACGAGCAGTACTTC. Encoded protein: CASSTRSTSLKQGWSSYEQYF.